The clone carrying this T cell receptor beta chain appeared a single time. Antigen: not known. One entry per CDR3 protein, called by TCRdb with MiXCR from the RT-PCR reads. The data show over 750,000 distinct CDR3 sequences, 21% seen once. The source of the sample is a study of response to subunit inactivated influenza vaccine. Study conclusions and caveats: The authors put forward the suggestion that each seasonal influenza vaccination may bring in only a limited number of new T cells.

The sequencing here drew on PBMCs from blood, taken roughly 5 days after vaccination. The sequence was obtained from a man between 50 and 59 years old who received an inactivated influenza vaccine.

CDR3 protein: CSAGANVLTF. CDR3 sequence (DNA): TGCAGTGCAGGGGCCAACGTCCTGACTTTC. This chain links TRBV20-1 with TRBJ2-6; no reliable D call. This CDR3 is 10 amino acids long. Germline CDR1 is DFQATT and CDR2 is SNEGSKA (reference sequence). The ends were cut back, 6 bases at V and 4 bases at J, with 1 base in the middle.